This T cell receptor beta chain came from a study of blood T cell repertoires in COVID-19. Study information: Researchers got acute and convalescent COVID-19 samples from the United States, Italy and Spain. Sample material is recorded as cDNA or gDNA derived from T cells, B-cell-depleted T cells, or PBMCs.

Germline V CDR1 and CDR2: SGHTA, FQGNSA. The CDR3 loop spans 15 amino acids. V lost 2 bases and J lost 1, with 11 bases in between. In its sample, this clone was seen once. Authors' methods: Amplified reference gene primers provided the basis for estimating nucleated cell counts. The assay was immunoSEQ multiplex PCR, and TCRdb's table has in-frame clones only and misses some. V and J calls and clone size are copied from that table; D and trimming were computed from the DNA. The sample lists 100,000 to 150,000 clones; around 76% were seen once. J is TRBJ1-1 and V is TRBV7-2; D not resolved. Sequenced sample: peripheral blood. The sequence was collected from a man in his sixties with acute or convalescent COVID-19. The CDR3, as DNA: TGTGCCAGCAGCTTATGGGCACTCCGGAACACTGAAGCTTTCTTT. Its translation: CASSLWALRNTEAFF.